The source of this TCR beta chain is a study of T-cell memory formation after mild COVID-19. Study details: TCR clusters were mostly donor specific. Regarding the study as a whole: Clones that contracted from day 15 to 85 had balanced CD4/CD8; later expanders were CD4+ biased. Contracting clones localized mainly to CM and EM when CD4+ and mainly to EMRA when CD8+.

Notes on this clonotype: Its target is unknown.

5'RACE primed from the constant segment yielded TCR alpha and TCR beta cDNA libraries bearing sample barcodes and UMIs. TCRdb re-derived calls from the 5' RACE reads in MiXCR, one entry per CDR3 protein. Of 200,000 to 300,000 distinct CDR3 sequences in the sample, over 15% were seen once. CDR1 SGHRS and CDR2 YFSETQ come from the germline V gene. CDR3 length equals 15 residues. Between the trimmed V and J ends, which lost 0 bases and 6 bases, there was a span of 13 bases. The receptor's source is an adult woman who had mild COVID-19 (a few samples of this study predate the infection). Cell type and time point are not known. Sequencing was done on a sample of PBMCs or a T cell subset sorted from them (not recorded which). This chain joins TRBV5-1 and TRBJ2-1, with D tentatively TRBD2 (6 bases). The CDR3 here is CASSLGGVAFNEQFF. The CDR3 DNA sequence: TGCGCCAGCAGCTTGGGCGGGGTAGCGTTCAATGAGCAGTTCTTC.